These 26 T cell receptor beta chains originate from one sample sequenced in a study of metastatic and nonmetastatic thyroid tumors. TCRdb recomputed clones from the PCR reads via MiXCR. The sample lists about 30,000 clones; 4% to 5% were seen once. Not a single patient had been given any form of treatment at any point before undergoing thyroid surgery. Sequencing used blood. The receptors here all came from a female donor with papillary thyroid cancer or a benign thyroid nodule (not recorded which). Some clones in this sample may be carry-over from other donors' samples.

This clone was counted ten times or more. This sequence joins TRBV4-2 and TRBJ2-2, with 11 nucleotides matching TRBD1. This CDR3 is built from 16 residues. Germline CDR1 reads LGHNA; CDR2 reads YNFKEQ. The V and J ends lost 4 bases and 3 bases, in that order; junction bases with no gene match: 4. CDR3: CASSRGQGADTGELFF. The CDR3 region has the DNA TGTGCCAGCAGCCGCGGACAGGGGGCTGACACCGGGGAGCTGTTTTTT.

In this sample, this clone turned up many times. CDR3 in amino acids: CSARDSGRNEKLFF. The CDR3, as DNA: TGCAGTGCTAGGGATTCGGGTAGAAATGAAAAACTGTTTTTT. The V call is TRBV20-1, the J call TRBJ1-4; D ambiguous. Trimming took 3 bases from V and 5 from J, leaving 13 bases between them. The CDR3 covers 14 residues. Germline V gene sequence: CDR1 DFQATT, CDR2 SNEGSKA (reference sequence).

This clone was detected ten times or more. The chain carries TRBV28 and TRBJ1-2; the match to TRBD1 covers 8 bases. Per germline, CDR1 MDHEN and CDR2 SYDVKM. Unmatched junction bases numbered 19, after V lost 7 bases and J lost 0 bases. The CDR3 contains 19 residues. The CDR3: CASKISLPTTGATNYGYTF. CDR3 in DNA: TGTGCCAGCAAAATCTCTCTACCAACGACAGGGGCAACTAACTATGGCTACACCTTC.

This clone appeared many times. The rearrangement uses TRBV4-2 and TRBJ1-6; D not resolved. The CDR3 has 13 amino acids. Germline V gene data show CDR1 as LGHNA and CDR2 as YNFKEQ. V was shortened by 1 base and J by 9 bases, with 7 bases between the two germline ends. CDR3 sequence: CASSQGVGSPLHF. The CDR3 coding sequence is TGTGCCAGCAGCCAAGGGGTAGGTTCACCCCTCCACTTT.

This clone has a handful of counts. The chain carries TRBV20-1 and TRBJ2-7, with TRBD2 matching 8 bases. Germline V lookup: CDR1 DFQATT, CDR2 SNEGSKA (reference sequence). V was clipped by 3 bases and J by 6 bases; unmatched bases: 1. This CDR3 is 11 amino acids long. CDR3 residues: CSASGRAEQYF. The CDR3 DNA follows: TGCAGTGCTAGCGGGAGGGCCGAGCAGTACTTC.

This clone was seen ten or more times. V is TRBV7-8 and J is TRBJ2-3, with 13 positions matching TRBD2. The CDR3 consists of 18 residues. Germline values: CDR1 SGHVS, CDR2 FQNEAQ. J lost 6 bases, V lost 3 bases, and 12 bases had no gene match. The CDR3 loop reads CASSLWARLAGGRDTQYF. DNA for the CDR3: TGTGCCAGCAGCTTGTGGGCCCGACTAGCGGGAGGTAGGGATACGCAGTATTTT.

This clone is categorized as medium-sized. The CDR3 bases are TGTGCCAGCAGTCAGGGAGACCTCGGCGAGCAGTACTTC. Amino acid sequence: CASSQGDLGEQYF. The rearrangement uses TRBV6-1 and TRBJ2-7; D is perhaps TRBD1 or TRBD2 (5 bases each). Germline CDR1 and CDR2: MNHNS and SASEGT. The CDR3 contains 13 residues. Trimming removed 5 bases from V and 6 bases from J, with 14 bases in between.

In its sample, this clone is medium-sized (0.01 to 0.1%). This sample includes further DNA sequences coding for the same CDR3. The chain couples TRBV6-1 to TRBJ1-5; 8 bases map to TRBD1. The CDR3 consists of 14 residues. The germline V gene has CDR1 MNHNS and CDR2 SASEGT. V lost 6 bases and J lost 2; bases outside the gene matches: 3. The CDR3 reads CASRRTGRNQPQHF. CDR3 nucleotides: TGTGCCAGCAGACGGACAGGGCGCAATCAGCCCCAGCATTTT.

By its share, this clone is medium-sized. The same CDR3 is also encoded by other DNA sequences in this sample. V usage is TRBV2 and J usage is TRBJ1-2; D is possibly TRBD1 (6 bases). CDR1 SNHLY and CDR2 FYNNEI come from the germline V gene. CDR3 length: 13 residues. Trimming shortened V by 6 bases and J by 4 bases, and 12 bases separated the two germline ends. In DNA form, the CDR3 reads TGTGCCAGCAGGGAACAGGGTTCCTATGGCTACACCTTC. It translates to CASREQGSYGYTF.

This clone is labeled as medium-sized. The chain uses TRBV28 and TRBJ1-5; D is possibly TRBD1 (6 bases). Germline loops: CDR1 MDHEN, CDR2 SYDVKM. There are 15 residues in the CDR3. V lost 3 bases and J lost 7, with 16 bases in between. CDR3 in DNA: TGTGCCAGCAGTTTCCCCCTGGGGGGGGCCCAGCCCCAGCATTTT. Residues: CASSFPLGGAQPQHF.

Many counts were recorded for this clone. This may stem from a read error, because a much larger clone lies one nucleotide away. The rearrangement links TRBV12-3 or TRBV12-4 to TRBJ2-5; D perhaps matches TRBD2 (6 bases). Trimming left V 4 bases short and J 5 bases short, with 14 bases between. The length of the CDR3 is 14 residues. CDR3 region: CASSSRYRGETQYF. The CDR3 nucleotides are TGTGCCAGCAGTTCCCGCTACCGGGGGGAGACCCAGTACTTC.

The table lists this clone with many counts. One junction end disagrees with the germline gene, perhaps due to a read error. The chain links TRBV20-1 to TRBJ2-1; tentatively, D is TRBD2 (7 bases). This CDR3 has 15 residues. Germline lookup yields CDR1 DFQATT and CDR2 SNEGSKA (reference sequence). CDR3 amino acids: CRARGGRGSYNEQFF. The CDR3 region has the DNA TGCAGAGCTAGAGGGGGGAGGGGATCCTACAATGAGCAGTTCTTC.

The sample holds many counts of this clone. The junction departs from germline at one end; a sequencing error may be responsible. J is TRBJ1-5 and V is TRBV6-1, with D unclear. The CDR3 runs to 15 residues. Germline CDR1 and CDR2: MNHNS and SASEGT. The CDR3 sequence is CASTEDPQSNQPQHF. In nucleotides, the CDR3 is TGTGCCAGCACTGAAGACCCCCAGAGCAATCAGCCCCAGCATTTT.

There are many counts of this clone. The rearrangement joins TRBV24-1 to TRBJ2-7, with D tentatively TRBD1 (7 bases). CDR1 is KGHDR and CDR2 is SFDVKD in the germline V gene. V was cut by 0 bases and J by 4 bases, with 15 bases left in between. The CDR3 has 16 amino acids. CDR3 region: CATSDLGARGVYEQYF. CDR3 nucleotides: TGTGCCACCAGTGATTTGGGGGCCAGGGGGGTATACGAGCAGTACTTC.

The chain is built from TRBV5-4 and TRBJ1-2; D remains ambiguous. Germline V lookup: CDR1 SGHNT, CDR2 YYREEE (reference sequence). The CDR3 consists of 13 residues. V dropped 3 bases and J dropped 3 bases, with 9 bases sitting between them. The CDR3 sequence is CASSSRQDYGYTF. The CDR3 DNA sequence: TGTGCCAGCAGCTCGAGACAAGACTATGGCTACACCTTC.

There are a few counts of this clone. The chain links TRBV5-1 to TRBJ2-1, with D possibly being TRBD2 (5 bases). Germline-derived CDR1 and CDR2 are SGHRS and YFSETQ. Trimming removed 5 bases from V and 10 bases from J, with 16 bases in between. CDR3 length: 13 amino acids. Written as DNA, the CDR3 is TGCGCCAGCAGACCAGATGCGGGTAGGGAGCAGTTCTTC. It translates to CASRPDAGREQFF.

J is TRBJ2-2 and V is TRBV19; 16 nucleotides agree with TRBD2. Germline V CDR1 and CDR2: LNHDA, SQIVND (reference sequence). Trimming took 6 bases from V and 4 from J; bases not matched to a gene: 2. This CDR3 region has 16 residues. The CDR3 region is CASRGLAGGPTGELFF. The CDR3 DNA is TGTGCCAGTAGGGGACTAGCGGGAGGGCCCACCGGGGAGCTGTTTTTT. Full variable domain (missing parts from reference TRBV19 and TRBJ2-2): DGGITQSPKYLFRKEGQNVTLSCEQNLNHDAMYWYRQDPGQGLRLIYYSQIVNDFQKGDIAEGYSVSREKKESFPLTVTSAQKNPTAFYLCASRGLAGGPTGELFFGEGSRLTVL.

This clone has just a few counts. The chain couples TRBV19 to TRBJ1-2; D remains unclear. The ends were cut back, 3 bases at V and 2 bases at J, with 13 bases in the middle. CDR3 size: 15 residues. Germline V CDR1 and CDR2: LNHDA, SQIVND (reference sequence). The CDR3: CASSMGRLGNYGYTF. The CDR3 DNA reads TGTGCCAGTAGTATGGGCAGGCTTGGCAACTATGGCTACACCTTC.

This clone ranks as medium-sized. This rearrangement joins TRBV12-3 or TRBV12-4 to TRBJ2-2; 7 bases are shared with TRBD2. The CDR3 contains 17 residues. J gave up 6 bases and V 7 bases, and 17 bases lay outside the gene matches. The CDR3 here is CASTPGRVTVIAGELFF. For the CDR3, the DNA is TGTGCCAGCACCCCAGGGAGGGTGACCGTTATTGCCGGGGAGCTGTTTTTT.

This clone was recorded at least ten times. This CDR3 is CASSEYEGSFYGYTF. In nucleotides, the CDR3 is TGTGCCAGCAGTGAATATGAGGGTAGTTTCTATGGCTACACCTTC. V usage is TRBV2 and J usage is TRBJ1-2; the D is unclear. The CDR3 runs to 15 residues. V dropped 2 bases and J dropped 4 bases, with 14 bases sitting between them. The germline V gene encodes CDR1 SNHLY and CDR2 FYNNEI. The complete variable domain, with remaining parts taken from reference TRBV2 and TRBJ1-2, reads EPEVTQTPSHQVTQMGQEVILRCVPISNHLYFYWYRQILGQKVEFLVSFYNNEISEKSEIFDDQFSVERPDGSNFTLKIRSTKLEDSAMYFCASSEYEGSFYGYTFGSGTRLTVV.

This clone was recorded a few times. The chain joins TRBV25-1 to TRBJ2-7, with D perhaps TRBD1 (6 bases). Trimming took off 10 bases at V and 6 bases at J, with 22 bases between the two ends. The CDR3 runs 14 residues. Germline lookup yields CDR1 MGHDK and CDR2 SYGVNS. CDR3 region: CATSLGAGIGEQYF. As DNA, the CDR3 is TGTGCCACTTCCCTGGGGGCAGGGATCGGCGAGCAGTACTTC.

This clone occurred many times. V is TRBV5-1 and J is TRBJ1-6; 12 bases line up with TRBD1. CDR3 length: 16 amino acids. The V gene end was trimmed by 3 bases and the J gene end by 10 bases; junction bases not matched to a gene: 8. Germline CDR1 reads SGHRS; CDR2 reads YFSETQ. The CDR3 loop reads CASSWGQGASYSPLHF. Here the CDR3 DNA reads TGCGCCAGCAGCTGGGGACAGGGGGCTAGTTACTCACCCCTCCACTTT.

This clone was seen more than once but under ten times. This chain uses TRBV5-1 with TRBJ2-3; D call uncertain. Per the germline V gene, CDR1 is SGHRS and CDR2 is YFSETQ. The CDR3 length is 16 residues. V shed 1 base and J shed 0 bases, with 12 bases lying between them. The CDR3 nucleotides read TGCGCCAGCAGCTTGCGTGGAATAACTAGCACAGATACGCAGTATTTT. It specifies CASSLRGITSTDTQYF.

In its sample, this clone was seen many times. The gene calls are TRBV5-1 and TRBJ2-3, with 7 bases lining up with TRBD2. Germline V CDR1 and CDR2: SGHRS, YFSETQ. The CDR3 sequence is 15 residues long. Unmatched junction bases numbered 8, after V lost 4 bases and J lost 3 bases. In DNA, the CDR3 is TGCGCCAGCAGCCCTTCTAGCGGCGATACAGATACGCAGTATTTT. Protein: CASSPSSGDTDTQYF.

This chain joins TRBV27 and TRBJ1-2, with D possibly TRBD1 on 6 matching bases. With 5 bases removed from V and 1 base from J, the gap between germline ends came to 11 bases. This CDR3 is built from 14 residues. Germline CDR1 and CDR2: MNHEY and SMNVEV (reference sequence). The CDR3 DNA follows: TGTGCCAGCAGTAACCCCAGGGGTAACTATGGCTACACCTTC. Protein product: CASSNPRGNYGYTF.

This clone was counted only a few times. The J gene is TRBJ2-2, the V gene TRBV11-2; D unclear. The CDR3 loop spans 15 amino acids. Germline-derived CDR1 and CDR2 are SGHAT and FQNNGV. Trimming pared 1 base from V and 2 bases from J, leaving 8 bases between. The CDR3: CASSLARGNTGELFF. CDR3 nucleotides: TGTGCCAGCAGCTTAGCTCGCGGAAACACCGGGGAGCTGTTTTTT.